The clone carrying this T cell receptor beta chain was observed a handful of times. Its antigen remains unidentified. The beta constant-region primer was an equimolar mix of two oligonucleotides covering TRBC1 and TRBC2. Ligated cDNA was amplified by four rounds of PCR with nested alpha and beta constant-region primers and SP2. TCRdb reprocessed the UMI-ligation and nested PCR reads with MiXCR, giving one entry per CDR3 protein. The data contain over 110,000 distinct CDR3 sequences, about 20% of them singletons. Trimming took 3 bases from V and 5 from J, leaving 26 bases between them. This CDR3 spans 19 amino acids. The germline V gene has CDR1 SGHAT and CDR2 FQNNGV. These data come from a study of naive and memory T cell subsets. Study outcomes and limitations: Especially in CD8 cells, naive repertoires contained a few larger clonotypes, possibly CD45RA-re-expressing memory cells.

This sequence originates from a human donor in good health. Sequencing was performed on naive CD8+ T cells from blood. J is TRBJ2-1 and V is TRBV11-2; D ambiguous. The CDR3 loop reads CASSFWFESGPIPDNEQFF. In DNA form, the CDR3 reads TGTGCCAGCAGCTTCTGGTTTGAATCCGGGCCAATACCTGACAATGAGCAGTTCTTC. The full variable domain, rest sourced from reference TRBV11-2 and TRBJ2-1, is EAGVAQSPRYKIIEKRQSVAFWCNPISGHATLYWYQQILGQGPKLLIQFQNNGVVDDSQLPKDRFSAERLKGVDSTLKIQPAKLEDSAVYLCASSFWFESGPIPDNEQFFGPGTRLTVL.